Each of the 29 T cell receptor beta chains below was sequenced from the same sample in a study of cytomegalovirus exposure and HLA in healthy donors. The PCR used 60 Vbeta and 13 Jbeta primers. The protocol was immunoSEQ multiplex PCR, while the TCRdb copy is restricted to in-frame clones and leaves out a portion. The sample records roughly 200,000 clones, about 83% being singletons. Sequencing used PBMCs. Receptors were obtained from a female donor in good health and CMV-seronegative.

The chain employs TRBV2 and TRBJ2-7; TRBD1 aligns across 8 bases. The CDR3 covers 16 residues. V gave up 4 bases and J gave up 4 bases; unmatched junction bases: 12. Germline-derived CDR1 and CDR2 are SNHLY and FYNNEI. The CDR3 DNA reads TGTGCCAGCAGTGTATTTGTCGGGCAGGGGGCATACGAGCAGTACTTC. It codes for CASSVFVGQGAYEQYF.

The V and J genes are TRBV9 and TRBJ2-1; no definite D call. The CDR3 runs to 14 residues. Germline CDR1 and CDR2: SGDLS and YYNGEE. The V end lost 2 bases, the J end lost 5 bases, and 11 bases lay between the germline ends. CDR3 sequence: CASSVAGWDNEQFF. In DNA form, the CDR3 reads TGTGCCAGCAGCGTGGCCGGGTGGGACAATGAGCAGTTCTTC.

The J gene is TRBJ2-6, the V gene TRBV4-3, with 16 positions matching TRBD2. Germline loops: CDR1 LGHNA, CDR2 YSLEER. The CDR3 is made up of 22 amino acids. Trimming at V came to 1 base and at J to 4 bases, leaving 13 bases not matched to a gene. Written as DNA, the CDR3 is TGCGCCAGCAGCCAAGGGGGTTTGGCGGGACTAGCGGGAGGGCGCGGGGCCAACGTCCTGACTTTC. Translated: CASSQGGLAGLAGGRGANVLTF.

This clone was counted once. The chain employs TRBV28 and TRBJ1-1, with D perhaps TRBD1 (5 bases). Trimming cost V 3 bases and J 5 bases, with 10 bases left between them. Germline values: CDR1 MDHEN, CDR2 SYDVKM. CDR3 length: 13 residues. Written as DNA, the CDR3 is TGTGCCAGCAGTTTGGAGGGGAGGACTGAAGCTTTCTTT. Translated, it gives CASSLEGRTEAFF.

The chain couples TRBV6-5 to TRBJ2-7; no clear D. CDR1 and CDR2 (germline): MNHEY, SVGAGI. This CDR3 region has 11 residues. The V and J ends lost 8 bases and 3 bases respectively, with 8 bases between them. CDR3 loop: CASCTVYEQYF. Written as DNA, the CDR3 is TGTGCCAGCTGTACAGTCTACGAGCAGTACTTC.

The CDR3 spells CAWSKLTSGGADTQYF. The CDR3 DNA reads TGTGCCTGGAGCAAACTGACTAGCGGGGGGGCAGATACGCAGTATTTT. The rearrangement uses TRBV30 and TRBJ2-3, with 14 bases aligning to TRBD2. Per the germline V gene, CDR1 is GTSNPN and CDR2 is SVGIG (reference sequence). The CDR3 extends over 16 amino acids. The junction had 6 bases not matched to a gene; V was cut back by 3 bases and J by 4 bases.

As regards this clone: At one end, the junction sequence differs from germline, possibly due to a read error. Written as DNA, the CDR3 is TGTTCCAGCAGCGGGGGACAGGGGACCTCCCTCTCCTACGAGCAGTACTTC. It yields the protein CSSSGGQGTSLSYEQYF. This chain joins TRBV7-9 and TRBJ2-7; 10 bases fit TRBD1. This CDR3 is built from 17 residues. Per the germline V gene, CDR1 is SEHNR and CDR2 is FQNEAQ (reference sequence).

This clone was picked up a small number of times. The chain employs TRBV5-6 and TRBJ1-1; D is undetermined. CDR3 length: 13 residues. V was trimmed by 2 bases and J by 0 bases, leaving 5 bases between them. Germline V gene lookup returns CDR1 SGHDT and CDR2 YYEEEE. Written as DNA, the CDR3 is TGTGCCAGCAGCTTTCAGATGAACACTGAAGCTTTCTTT. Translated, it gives CASSFQMNTEAFF.

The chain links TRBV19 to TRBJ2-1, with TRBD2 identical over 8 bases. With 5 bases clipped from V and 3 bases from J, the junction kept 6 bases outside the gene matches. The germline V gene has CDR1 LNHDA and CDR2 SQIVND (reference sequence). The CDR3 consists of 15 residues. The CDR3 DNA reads TGTGCCAGTAGTCTCAGCGGGAGTTTCTACAATGAGCAGTTCTTC. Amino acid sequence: CASSLSGSFYNEQFF. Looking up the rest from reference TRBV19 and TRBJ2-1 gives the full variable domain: DGGITQSPKYLFRKEGQNVTLSCEQNLNHDAMYWYRQDPGQGLRLIYYSQIVNDFQKGDIAEGYSVSREKKESFPLTVTSAQKNPTAFYLCASSLSGSFYNEQFFGPGTRLTVL.

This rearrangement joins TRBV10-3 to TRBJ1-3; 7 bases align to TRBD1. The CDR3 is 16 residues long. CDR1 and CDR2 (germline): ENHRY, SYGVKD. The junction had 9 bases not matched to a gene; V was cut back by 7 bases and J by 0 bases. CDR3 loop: CAIKPTGASSGNTIYF. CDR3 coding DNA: TGTGCCATCAAACCTACAGGGGCCAGCTCTGGAAACACCATATATTTT.

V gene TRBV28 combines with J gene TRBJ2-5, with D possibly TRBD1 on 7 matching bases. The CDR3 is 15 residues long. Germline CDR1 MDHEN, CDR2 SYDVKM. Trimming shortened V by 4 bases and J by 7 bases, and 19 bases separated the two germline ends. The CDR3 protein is CASSSGQLYGGTQYF. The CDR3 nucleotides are TGTGCCAGCAGTTCGGGACAGTTATACGGGGGGACCCAGTACTTC.

CDR3 in amino acids: CASSFKRTSGGLSTDTQYF. In DNA, the CDR3 is TGTGCCAGCAGCTTCAAACGGACTAGCGGGGGCCTATCGACAGATACGCAGTATTTT. V is TRBV13 and J is TRBJ2-3, with 13 positions matching TRBD2. Germline trimming cut 3 bases from V and 3 bases from J; bases unmatched to any gene: 12. This CDR3 comprises 19 residues. Germline-derived CDR1 and CDR2 are PRHDT and FYEKMQ (reference sequence).

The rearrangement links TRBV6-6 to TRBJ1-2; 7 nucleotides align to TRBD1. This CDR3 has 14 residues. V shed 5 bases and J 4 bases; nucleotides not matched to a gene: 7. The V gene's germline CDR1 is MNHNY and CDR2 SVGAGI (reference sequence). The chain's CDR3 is CASSTDRTLYGYTF. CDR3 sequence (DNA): TGTGCCAGCAGTACGGACAGGACCCTCTATGGCTACACCTTC.

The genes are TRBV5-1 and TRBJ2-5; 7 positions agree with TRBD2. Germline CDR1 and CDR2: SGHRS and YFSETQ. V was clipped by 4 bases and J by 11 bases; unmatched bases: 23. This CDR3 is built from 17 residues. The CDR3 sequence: CASSLWRGASGPGEQYF. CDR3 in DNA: TGCGCCAGCAGCCTCTGGAGGGGAGCTAGCGGCCCGGGGGAGCAGTACTTC.

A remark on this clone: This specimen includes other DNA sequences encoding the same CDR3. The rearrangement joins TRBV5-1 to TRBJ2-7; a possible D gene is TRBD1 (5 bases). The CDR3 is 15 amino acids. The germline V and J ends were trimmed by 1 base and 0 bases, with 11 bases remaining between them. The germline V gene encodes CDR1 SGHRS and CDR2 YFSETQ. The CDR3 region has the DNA TGCGCCAGCAGCTTGAGTCAGGGCCGCTCCTACGAGCAGTACTTC. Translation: CASSLSQGRSYEQYF.

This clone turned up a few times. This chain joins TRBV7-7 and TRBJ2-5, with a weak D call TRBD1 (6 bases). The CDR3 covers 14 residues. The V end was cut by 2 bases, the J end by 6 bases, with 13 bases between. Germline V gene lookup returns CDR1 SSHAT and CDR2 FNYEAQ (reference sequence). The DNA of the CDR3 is TGTGCCAGCAGCTTAAGGCAGGGGATACAGACCCAGTACTTC. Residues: CASSLRQGIQTQYF.

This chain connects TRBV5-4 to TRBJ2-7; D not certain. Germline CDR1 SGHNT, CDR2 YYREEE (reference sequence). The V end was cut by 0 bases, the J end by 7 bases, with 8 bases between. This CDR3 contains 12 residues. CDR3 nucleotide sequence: TGTGCCAGCAGCTTGGCCAAACAAGAGCAGTACTTC. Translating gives CASSLAKQEQYF.

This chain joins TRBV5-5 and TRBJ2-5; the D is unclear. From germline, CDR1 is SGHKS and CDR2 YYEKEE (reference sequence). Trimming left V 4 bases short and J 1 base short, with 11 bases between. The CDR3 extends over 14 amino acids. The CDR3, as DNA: TGTGCCAGCAGCCTACCCCTCCTCCAAGAGACCCAGTACTTC. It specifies CASSLPLLQETQYF.

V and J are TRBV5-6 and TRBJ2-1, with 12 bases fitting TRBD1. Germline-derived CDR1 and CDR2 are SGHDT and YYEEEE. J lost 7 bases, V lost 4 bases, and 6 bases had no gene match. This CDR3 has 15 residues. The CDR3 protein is CASSGGQGARNEQFF. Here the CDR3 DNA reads TGTGCCAGCAGCGGGGGACAGGGGGCGCGGAATGAGCAGTTCTTC.

The CDR3 loop reads CASSLANRSPYEQYF. CDR3 nucleotide sequence: TGTGCCAGCAGCTTAGCCAACAGGAGTCCCTACGAGCAGTACTTC. The gene calls are TRBV7-2 and TRBJ2-7, with D possibly TRBD1 on 5 matching bases. The V gene lost 0 bases and the J gene lost 2 bases, with 11 bases spanning the gap. The CDR3 is 15 residues long. Germline V gives CDR1 SGHTA, CDR2 FQGNSA. Full variable domain (rest looked up from reference TRBV7-2 and TRBJ2-7): GAGVSQSPSNKVTEKGKDVELRCDPISGHTALYWYRQSLGQGLEFLIYFQGNSAPDKSGLPSDRFSAERTGGSVSTLTIQRTQQEDSAVYLCASSLANRSPYEQYFGPGTRLTVT.

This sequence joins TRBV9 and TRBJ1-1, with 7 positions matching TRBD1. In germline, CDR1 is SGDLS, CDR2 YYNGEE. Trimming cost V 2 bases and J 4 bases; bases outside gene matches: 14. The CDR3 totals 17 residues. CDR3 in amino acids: CASSVGTAPGVITEAFF. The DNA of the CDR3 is TGTGCCAGCAGCGTTGGGACAGCCCCGGGGGTGATCACTGAAGCTTTCTTT.

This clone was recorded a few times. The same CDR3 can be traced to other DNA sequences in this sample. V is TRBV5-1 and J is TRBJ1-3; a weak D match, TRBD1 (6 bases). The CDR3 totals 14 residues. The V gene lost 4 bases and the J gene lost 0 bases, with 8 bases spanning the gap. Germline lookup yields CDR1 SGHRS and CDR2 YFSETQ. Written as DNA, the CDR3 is TGCGCCAGCAGCCCACAGGGCTCTGGAAACACCATATATTTT. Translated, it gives CASSPQGSGNTIYF.

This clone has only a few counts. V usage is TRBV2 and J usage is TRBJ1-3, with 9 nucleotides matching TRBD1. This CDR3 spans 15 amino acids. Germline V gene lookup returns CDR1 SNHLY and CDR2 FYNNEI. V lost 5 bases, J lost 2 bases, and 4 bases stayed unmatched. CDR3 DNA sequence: TGTGCCAGCAGTTACCGGACAGGGGCTGGAAACACCATATATTTT. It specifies CASSYRTGAGNTIYF.

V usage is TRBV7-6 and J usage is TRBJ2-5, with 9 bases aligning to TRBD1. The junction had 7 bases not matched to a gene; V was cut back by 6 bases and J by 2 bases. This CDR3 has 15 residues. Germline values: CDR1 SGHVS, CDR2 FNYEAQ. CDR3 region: CASSSGTGIQETQYF. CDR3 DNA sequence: TGTGCCAGCAGTTCCGGGACAGGGATTCAAGAGACCCAGTACTTC.

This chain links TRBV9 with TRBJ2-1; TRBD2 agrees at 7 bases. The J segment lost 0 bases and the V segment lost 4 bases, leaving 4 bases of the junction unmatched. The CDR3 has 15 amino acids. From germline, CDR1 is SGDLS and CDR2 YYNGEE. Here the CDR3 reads CASSSRTSSYNEQFF. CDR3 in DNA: TGTGCCAGCAGCTCTCGGACTAGCTCCTACAATGAGCAGTTCTTC.

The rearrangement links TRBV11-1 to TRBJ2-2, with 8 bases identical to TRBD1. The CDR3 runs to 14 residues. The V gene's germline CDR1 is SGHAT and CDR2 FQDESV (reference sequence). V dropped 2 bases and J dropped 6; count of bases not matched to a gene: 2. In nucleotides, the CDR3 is TGTGCCAGCAGCTTATTACAGGGGGCCGGGGAGCTGTTTTTT. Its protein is CASSLLQGAGELFF.

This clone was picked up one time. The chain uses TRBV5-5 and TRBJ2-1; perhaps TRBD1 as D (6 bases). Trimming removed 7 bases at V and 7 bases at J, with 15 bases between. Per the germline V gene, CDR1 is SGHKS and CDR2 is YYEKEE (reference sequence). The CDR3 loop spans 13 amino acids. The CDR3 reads CASVGQGWNEQFF. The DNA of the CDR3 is TGTGCCAGCGTTGGCCAGGGGTGGAATGAGCAGTTCTTC.

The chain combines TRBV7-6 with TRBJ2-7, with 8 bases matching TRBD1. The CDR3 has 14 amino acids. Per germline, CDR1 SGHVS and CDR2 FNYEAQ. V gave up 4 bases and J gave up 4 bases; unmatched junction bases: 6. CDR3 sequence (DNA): TGTGCCAGCAGCTCAGGGACAGGAGGGTACGAGCAGTACTTC. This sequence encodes CASSSGTGGYEQYF.

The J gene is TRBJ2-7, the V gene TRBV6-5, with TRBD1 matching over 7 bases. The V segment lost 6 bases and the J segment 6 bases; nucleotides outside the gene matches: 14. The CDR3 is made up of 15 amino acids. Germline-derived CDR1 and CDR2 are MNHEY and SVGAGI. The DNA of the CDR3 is TGTGCCAGCAGGCAAAGACAGGGCAGGTGGGGCGAGCAGTACTTC. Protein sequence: CASRQRQGRWGEQYF.